Listed here is a single TCR beta chain. As yet, its antigen is unknown. V was pared by 5 bases and J by 0 bases, with 11 bases between. The CDR3 length is 15 residues. Per germline, CDR1 LNHDA and CDR2 SQIVND (reference sequence). Assay used: immunoSEQ multiplex PCR; TCRdb lists only in-frame clones, some missing. This sample has about 7,900 clones, with 80% found just once. The data belong to a study of chemoradiotherapy in HPV16-positive cancers. Overall study context: A couple of HPV16-positive patients' cells yielded candidate HPV-specific clones and common motifs. The study, taken as a whole, reports: Better recurrence-free survival went with HPV-responsive T-cell expansion in HPV16-positive patients. During treatment, candidate HPV-specific clones and E7-related motifs expanded in tumor.

This sample was taken from a patient who underwent chemoradiotherapy. The sequence came from a human donor with HPV-associated anogenital cancer. The rearrangement joins TRBV19 to TRBJ1-3, with D uncertain. The chain's CDR3 is CASSSQLDSGNTIYF. DNA for the CDR3: TGTGCCAGTAGTTCACAACTCGACTCTGGAAACACCATATATTTT.